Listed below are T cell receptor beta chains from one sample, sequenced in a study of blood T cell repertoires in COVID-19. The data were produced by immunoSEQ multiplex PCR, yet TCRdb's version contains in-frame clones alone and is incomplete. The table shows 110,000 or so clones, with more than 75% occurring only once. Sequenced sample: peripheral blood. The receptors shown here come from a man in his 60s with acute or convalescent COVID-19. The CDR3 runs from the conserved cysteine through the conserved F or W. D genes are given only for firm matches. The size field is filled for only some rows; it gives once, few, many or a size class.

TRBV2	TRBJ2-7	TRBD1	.	CASSDQGVSYEQYF	TGTGCCAGCAGTGATCAGGGGGTCTCCTACGAGCAGTACTTC
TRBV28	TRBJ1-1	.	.	CASSLNRETEAFF	TGTGCCAGCAGTTTAAACAGGGAAACTGAAGCTTTCTTT
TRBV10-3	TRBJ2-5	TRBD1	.	CAISPTTGKGETQYF	TGTGCCATCAGCCCGACGACAGGGAAGGGCGAGACCCAGTACTTC
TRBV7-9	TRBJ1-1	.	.	CASSSHGENTEAFF	TGTGCCAGCAGCTCCCACGGGGAAAACACTGAAGCTTTCTTT
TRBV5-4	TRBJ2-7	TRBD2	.	CASSLGGRASYEQYF	TGTGCCAGCAGCTTGGGCGGGAGGGCCTCCTACGAGCAGTACTTC
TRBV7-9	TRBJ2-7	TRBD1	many	CASSLTSGTEEEQYF	TGTGCCAGCAGCTTAACCTCCGGGACAGAAGAGGAGCAGTACTTC
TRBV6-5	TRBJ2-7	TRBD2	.	CASSREGTYEQYF	TGTGCCAGCAGTAGGGAGGGGACCTACGAGCAGTACTTC
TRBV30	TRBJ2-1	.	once	CAWSSLALQSEQFF	TGTGCCTGGAGTTCTCTAGCGCTCCAATCTGAGCAGTTCTTC
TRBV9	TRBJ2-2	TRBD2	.	CASSVGGTRDTGELFF	TGTGCCAGCAGCGTAGGGGGGACTAGAGACACCGGGGAGCTGTTTTTT
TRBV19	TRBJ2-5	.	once	CASSFLQGTQYF	TGTGCCAGTAGTTTTCTCCAGGGGACCCAGTACTTC
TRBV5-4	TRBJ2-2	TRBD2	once	CASSRDGSGGGELFF	TGTGCCAGCAGCCGAGACGGTAGCGGGGGTGGGGAGCTGTTTTTT
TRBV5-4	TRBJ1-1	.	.	CASSLAPGGNTEAFF	TGTGCCAGCAGCTTGGCCCCCGGTGGGAACACTGAAGCTTTCTTT
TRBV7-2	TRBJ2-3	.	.	CASTTPDTQYF	TGTGCCAGCACCACACCAGATACGCAGTATTTT
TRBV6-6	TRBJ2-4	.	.	CASSLDPSGKNIQYF	TGTGCCAGCAGTCTCGACCCAAGCGGCAAAAACATTCAGTACTTC
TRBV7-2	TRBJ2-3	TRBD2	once	CASSGRDYPSTDTQYF	TGTGCCAGCAGCGGAAGGGACTACCCTAGCACAGATACGCAGTATTTT
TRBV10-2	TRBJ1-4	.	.	CASSDPGVTWGKLFF	TGCGCCAGCAGTGACCCCGGGGTTACGTGGGGAAAACTGTTTTTT
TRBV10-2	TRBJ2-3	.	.	CASSDAQGLDTQYF	TGCGCCAGCAGTGACGCGCAGGGTTTGGATACGCAGTATTTT
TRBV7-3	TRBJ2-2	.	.	CASSLTGGINTGELFF	TGTGCCAGCAGCTTAACAGGGGGAATAAACACCGGGGAGCTGTTTTTT